This T cell receptor beta chain originates from a study of T cells after yellow fever vaccination. Study context: Fractions containing few cells were prepared with SMART-Seq v4 Ultra Low Input. Study-wide results and limits: Though weaker, the secondary response peaked faster, on day 5 versus 15. Clonotypes appearing in both CD4 and CD8 compartments existed, and their share was small.

The CDR3 runs to 13 residues. Deletions cut 0 bases from V and 11 bases from J, with 12 bases between. CDR1 MRHNA and CDR2 SNTAGT come from the germline V gene. Comment on this clonotype: Its antigen is as yet unknown.

Conversion of TCR transcripts into cDNA relied on 5'RACE template switching, which added a universal primer site and UMIs. In TCRdb, the 5' RACE reads were re-called with MiXCR into one record per CDR3 protein. The repertoire holds more than 450,000 distinct CDR3 sequences, with roughly a fifth as singletons. The specimen comprised PBMCs, sampled less than 25 days after the first yellow fever vaccination. The sequence came from a young man who received the YFV17D yellow fever vaccine. The rearrangement joins TRBV6-4 to TRBJ2-3; a weak D match, TRBD2 (5 bases). DNA of the CDR3: TGTGCCAGCAGTGACTCGGGGAGCGCTAAGCAGTATTTT. Encoded protein: CASSDSGSAKQYF.